The 17 T cell receptor beta chains listed next were all sequenced from one sample in a study of beta chain features in type 1 diabetes. Sequencing targeted expressed TCRB transcripts, as all isolated RNA had been reverse transcribed. Sequencing used immunoSEQ multiplex PCR; TCRdb keeps in-frame clones, though not all of them. This sample has around 500,000 clones, with around 10% found just once. The sequencing input was naive CD4+ T cells from blood. These receptor sequences come from a woman between 18 and 29 years old in good health.

CDR3 sequence: CASSHRSSTVLRDEAFF. As DNA, the CDR3 is TGTGCCAGCAGCCACCGGAGTAGTACAGTGTTGAGGGATGAAGCTTTCTTT. V usage is TRBV27 and J usage is TRBJ1-1; no clear D. The CDR3 loop spans 17 amino acids. Germline V CDR1 and CDR2: MNHEY, SMNVEV (reference sequence). Trimming shortened V by 6 bases and J by 7 bases, and 27 bases separated the two germline ends.

The chain is built from TRBV4-3 and TRBJ2-1; 12 bases map to TRBD2. Germline trimming cut 1 base from V and 5 bases from J; bases unmatched to any gene: 6. The CDR3 length is 17 residues. From germline, CDR1 is LGHNA and CDR2 YSLEER. Written as DNA, the CDR3 is TGCGCCAGCAGCCAAGGAAGTAGGACTAGCGGGGACAATGAGCAGTTCTTC. Translated: CASSQGSRTSGDNEQFF.

The chain couples TRBV9 to TRBJ1-1; D is unclear. This CDR3 spans 13 amino acids. V was clipped by 2 bases and J by 11 bases, with 16 bases between them. The germline V gene has CDR1 SGDLS and CDR2 YYNGEE. The CDR3 is CASSVYPGVEAFF. The CDR3 coding sequence is TGTGCCAGCAGCGTCTATCCCGGGGTGGAGGCTTTCTTT. Drawing the rest from reference TRBV9 and TRBJ1-1, the complete variable domain is DSGVTQTPKHLITATGQRVTLRCSPRSGDLSVYWYQQSLDQGLQFLIQYYNGEERAKGNILERFSAQQFPDLHSELNLSSLELGDSALYFCASSVYPGVEAFFGQGTRLTVV.

This clone has only a few counts. The chain is built from TRBV7-8 and TRBJ2-3; 9 nucleotides match TRBD1. The CDR3 is made up of 17 amino acids. The V gene end was trimmed by 5 bases and the J gene end by 2 bases; junction bases not matched to a gene: 11. Germline loops: CDR1 SGHVS, CDR2 FQNEAQ. The CDR3 DNA reads as TGTGCCAGCAGCCTGAACCGGGACAGGGTTTCCACAGATACGCAGTATTTT. Translation: CASSLNRDRVSTDTQYF.

This clone was seen ten or more times. V is TRBV29-1 and J is TRBJ2-7; D gene ambiguous. The CDR3 contains 15 residues. The germline gives CDR1 SQVTM, CDR2 ANQGSEA. Trimming stripped 1 base from V and 0 bases from J, with 13 bases between. The DNA of the CDR3 is TGCAGCGTTGAAGGCTCTGGTGGAGCCTCCTACGAGCAGTACTTC. Protein sequence: CSVEGSGGASYEQYF.

This chain uses TRBV30 with TRBJ2-7; no reliable D call. Germline values: CDR1 GTSNPN, CDR2 SVGIG (reference sequence). The CDR3 is 14 residues long. The ends were cut back, 1 base at V and 4 bases at J, with 14 bases in the middle. The CDR3, as DNA: TGTGCCTGGAGTGACGTTCCGGAGTCTTACGAGCAGTACTTC. Translation gives CAWSDVPESYEQYF.

This clone has just a few counts. CDR3 DNA: TGTGCCAGCTCACCTCGGACAGGGAACAACGAGCAGTACGTC. Translation: CASSPRTGNNEQYV. The J gene is TRBJ2-7, the V gene TRBV18; 8 positions match TRBD1. Germline trimming cut 3 bases from V and 5 bases from J; bases unmatched to any gene: 6. Looked up from germline, CDR1 is KGHSH and CDR2 is LQKENI. The CDR3 has 14 amino acids.

This clone has a count of ten or more. J is TRBJ2-1 and V is TRBV29-1; unclear D gene. CDR1 and CDR2 (germline): SQVTM, ANQGSEA. Trimming pared 7 bases from V and 6 bases from J, leaving 10 bases between. There are 11 residues in the CDR3. The CDR3 sequence: CSARRGNEQFF. The CDR3 DNA is TGCAGCGCCAGACGCGGCAATGAGCAGTTCTTC.

V is TRBV5-1 and J is TRBJ2-5; 8 nucleotides align to TRBD2. The length of the CDR3 is 15 residues. From germline, CDR1 is SGHRS and CDR2 YFSETQ. V lost 4 bases to trimming and J lost 2 bases; unmatched junction nucleotides: 7. The CDR3 DNA reads TGCGCCAGCAGCAGTATAGCGGGGACTCAAGAGACCCAGTACTTC. Its protein is CASSSIAGTQETQYF.

This clone was detected a few times. This chain joins TRBV28 and TRBJ1-6; D unclear. Germline lookup yields CDR1 MDHEN and CDR2 SYDVKM. V shed 1 base and J shed 9 bases, with 7 bases lying between them. The CDR3 is made up of 13 amino acids. Here the CDR3 DNA reads TGTGCCAGCAGTTTATCAATTCGTTCACCCCTCCACTTT. This gives the protein CASSLSIRSPLHF.

This clone was picked up a small number of times. This CDR3 reads CASSPLRQGAGYTF. In DNA, the CDR3 is TGTGCCAGCAGTCCCTTGAGACAGGGGGCTGGCTACACCTTC. The rearrangement joins TRBV2 to TRBJ1-2; the match to TRBD1 covers 10 bases. The CDR3 loop spans 14 amino acids. CDR1 is SNHLY and CDR2 is FYNNEI in the germline V gene. The ends lost 5 bases at V and 7 bases at J; junction bases unmatched: 7.

The CDR3 nucleotides are TGCAGTGCTAGAGGAGATAATGGCTACACCTTC. Translated, it gives CSARGDNGYTF. This sequence joins TRBV20-1 and TRBJ1-2; no reliable D call. Per germline, CDR1 DFQATT and CDR2 SNEGSKA (reference sequence). With 1 base removed from V and 6 bases from J, the gap between germline ends came to 6 bases. There are 11 residues in the CDR3.

This clone showed up many times. The chain employs TRBV30 and TRBJ1-1; D is possibly TRBD1 (6 bases). From germline, CDR1 is GTSNPN and CDR2 SVGIG (reference sequence). Trimming took off 4 bases at V and 0 bases at J, with 12 bases between the two ends. This CDR3 has 14 residues. CDR3 sequence (DNA): TGTGCCTGGATCCGGACAGACATGAACACTGAAGCTTTCTTT. As protein: CAWIRTDMNTEAFF.

The V call is TRBV9, the J call TRBJ2-5, with 7 bases lining up with TRBD1. The J segment lost 5 bases and the V segment lost 3 bases, leaving 7 bases of the junction unmatched. Germline CDR1 SGDLS, CDR2 YYNGEE. The CDR3 is made up of 14 amino acids. The CDR3 DNA follows: TGTGCCAGCAGCGCCTACACAGGGGCGGAGACCCAGTACTTC. Translation: CASSAYTGAETQYF.

The chain's CDR3 is CASSPLQGYEQYV. The CDR3 nucleotides are TGTGCCAGCAGCCCTTTACAGGGGTACGAGCAGTACGTC. This chain connects TRBV7-2 to TRBJ2-7, with 7 bases that match TRBD1. Per germline, CDR1 SGHTA and CDR2 FQGNSA. CDR3 length: 13 amino acids. After removal of 5 bases from V and 4 bases from J, the junction contained 5 bases not matched to a gene.

The chain is built from TRBV21-1 and TRBJ2-3; TRBD1 is taken as the D call from the table, unchecked against the DNA. TRBV21-1 counts as a pseudogene. This CDR3 comprises 16 residues. The CDR3, as DNA: TGTGCCAGCAACCTAATGGGTGGGCTCTGTACCGATACGCAGTATTTT. It yields the protein CASNLMGGLCTDTQYF.

The chain links TRBV7-9 to TRBJ2-2; 7 bases match TRBD1. With 5 bases clipped from V and 4 bases from J, the junction kept 7 bases outside the gene matches. This CDR3 contains 15 residues. Germline-derived CDR1 and CDR2 are SEHNR and FQNEAQ (reference sequence). In nucleotides, the CDR3 is TGTGCCAGCAGCCGGGGACAGCTGTTCACCGGGGAGCTGTTTTTT. It codes for CASSRGQLFTGELFF.